This T cell receptor beta chain stems from a study of graft-versus-host responses after intestinal transplantation. General study results and limits: GvH clones turned up in recipient marrow; some had shown up first in ileum or blood. Peak GvH clone levels in circulation were associated with early post-transplant HvG declines.

TCRdb's table, derived via immunoSEQ multiplex PCR, lists solely in-frame clones and lacks some. Counted here are 70,000 to 100,000 clones, about 89% occurring once; the ten biggest clones make up approximately 0.33%. Of note for this clone: The antigen is not known.

The CDR3 spans 12 residues. Trimming cost V 4 bases and J 5 bases, with 6 bases left between them. Germline V gene sequence: CDR1 MDHEN, CDR2 SYDVKM. This TCR derives from a human donor who received an intestinal transplant. The sample here was unstimulated CD4+ T cells sorted from spleen or lymph node cells, taken before intestinal transplant. The V call is TRBV28, the J call TRBJ1-5; D remains ambiguous. CDR3 sequence (DNA): TGTGCCAGCAGTTCTGCGGATCAGCCCCAGCATTTT. Translation gives CASSSADQPQHF.